This passage covers 16 T cell receptor beta chains from one sample sequenced in a study of blood T cell repertoires in COVID-19. Assay used: immunoSEQ multiplex PCR; TCRdb lists only in-frame clones, some missing. This table holds over 250,000 clones, 85% to 90% found once. Material for sequencing was PBMCs or T cells enriched from blood (not recorded which). These TCRs come from a woman in her sixties or seventies who had recovered from COVID-19.

The J gene is TRBJ2-7, the V gene TRBV25-1; D is unresolved. V shed 9 bases and J shed 2 bases, with 14 bases lying between them. Germline CDR1 MGHDK, CDR2 SYGVNS. This CDR3 contains 13 residues. The CDR3 sequence: CARGRHRTYEQYF. CDR3 nucleotide sequence: TGTGCCAGAGGCAGGCACCGAACCTACGAGCAGTACTTC.

The rearrangement links TRBV10-3 to TRBJ2-7; 11 bases match TRBD2. J was trimmed by 2 bases and V by 3 bases; bases with no gene match: 3. CDR3 length: 15 amino acids. The germline V gene encodes CDR1 ENHRY and CDR2 SYGVKD. CDR3 bases: TGTGCCATCAGTGAAGGACTAGCGGGTCCCTACGAGCAGTACTTC. Amino acid sequence: CAISEGLAGPYEQYF.

This rearrangement joins TRBV7-9 to TRBJ2-5; D may be TRBD2 (5 bases). Germline V gene data show CDR1 as SEHNR and CDR2 as FQNEAQ (reference sequence). The V end was cut by 5 bases, the J end by 3 bases, with 13 bases between. CDR3 length: 14 residues. CDR3 sequence: CASSQTGRKETQYF. The CDR3 region has the DNA TGTGCCAGCAGCCAAACGGGAAGAAAAGAGACCCAGTACTTC.

The CDR3 reads CASSVSKAGGPSSYNEQFF. CDR3 sequence (DNA): TGTGCCAGCAGCGTCTCTAAGGCGGGAGGCCCGAGCTCCTACAATGAGCAGTTCTTC. The genes are TRBV9 and TRBJ2-1; 8 bases fit TRBD2. From germline, CDR1 is SGDLS and CDR2 YYNGEE. CDR3 length: 19 residues. V shed 2 bases and J 0 bases; nucleotides not matched to a gene: 13.

The chain uses TRBV25-1 and TRBJ1-5, with 7 nucleotides matching TRBD1. CDR1 is MGHDK and CDR2 is SYGVNS in the germline V gene. The CDR3 length is 12 residues. After removal of 6 bases from V and 9 bases from J, the junction contained 5 bases not matched to a gene. The CDR3 DNA reads as TGTGCCAGCAGACAGGGGTACGCGCCCCAGCATTTT. Translated: CASRQGYAPQHF.

The chain links TRBV11-2 to TRBJ2-7, with D perhaps TRBD2 (6 bases). Germline V gene data show CDR1 as SGHAT and CDR2 as FQNNGV. The length of the CDR3 is 14 residues. Deletions cut 1 base from V and 3 bases from J, with 10 bases between. The CDR3 region has the DNA TGTGCCAGCAGCTTAGTTGCGACTAGCTACGAGCAGTACTTC. Its translation is CASSLVATSYEQYF.

The chain links TRBV28 to TRBJ1-2, with 8 bases aligning to TRBD1. The germline CDR1 and CDR2 sequences are MDHEN and SYDVKM. Losses at the gene ends were 7 bases for V and 4 bases for J; bases not matched to a gene: 14. The CDR3 totals 16 residues. CDR3 in DNA: TGTGCCAGCACATCCATGACAGGGGTCTTATCCTATGGCTACACCTTC. Residues: CASTSMTGVLSYGYTF.

The chain links TRBV5-1 to TRBJ2-7; TRBD2 matches at 9 bases. V was clipped by 6 bases and J by 4 bases; unmatched bases: 14. This CDR3 is built from 16 residues. Germline loops: CDR1 SGHRS, CDR2 YFSETQ. The CDR3 nucleotides are TGCGCCAGCACCCTTGGCAGGGGACTAGCTATATACGAGCAGTACTTC. It encodes CASTLGRGLAIYEQYF.

Here the CDR3 reads CATSDLVDRGELFF. The CDR3, as DNA: TGTGCCACCAGTGATTTGGTAGATCGCGGGGAGCTGTTTTTT. The rearrangement links TRBV24-1 to TRBJ2-2; the D is unclear. From germline, CDR1 is KGHDR and CDR2 SFDVKD. V lost 0 bases, J lost 7 bases, and 8 bases lay in between. The CDR3 is 14 residues long.

This chain joins TRBV28 and TRBJ1-2, with TRBD1 matching 10 bases. Per germline, CDR1 MDHEN and CDR2 SYDVKM. The CDR3 sequence is 13 residues long. Losses at the gene ends were 6 bases for V and 9 bases for J; bases not matched to a gene: 7. The CDR3 protein is CASSRDRGLSYTF. CDR3 DNA: TGTGCCAGCAGCAGGGACAGGGGTCTGAGCTACACCTTC.

Only one count was recorded for this clone. This chain links TRBV4-2 with TRBJ2-1; 11 bases agree with TRBD2. The CDR3 contains 17 residues. J gave up 7 bases and V 0 bases, and 8 bases lay outside the gene matches. Germline lookup yields CDR1 LGHNA and CDR2 YNFKEQ. CDR3 amino acids: CASSQDNRLAGSNEQFF. The CDR3 region has the DNA TGTGCCAGCAGCCAAGATAACCGACTAGCGGGATCTAATGAGCAGTTCTTC.

The rearrangement uses TRBV3-1 (or the pseudogene TRBV3-2) and TRBJ2-7; D remains ambiguous. This CDR3 is 13 amino acids long. The germline V and J ends were trimmed by 4 bases and 0 bases, with 7 bases remaining between them. CDR1 and CDR2 from the germline V gene are LGHDT and YNNKEL (reference sequence). Written as DNA, the CDR3 is TGTGCCAGCAGCCGACTTAGCTCCTACGAGCAGTACTTC. Amino acid sequence: CASSRLSSYEQYF.

The chain couples TRBV2 to TRBJ1-5; unclear D gene. The V gene lost 3 bases and the J gene lost 0 bases, with 9 bases spanning the gap. The CDR3 is 15 residues long. CDR1 and CDR2 (germline): SNHLY, FYNNEI. The CDR3 here is CASSEGEVSNQPQHF. The CDR3 nucleotides read TGTGCCAGCAGTGAGGGTGAGGTTAGCAATCAGCCCCAGCATTTT.

The CDR3 sequence is CATSDLSTGGTYNEQFF. CDR3 DNA: TGTGCCACCAGTGATTTGTCGACGGGGGGGACCTACAATGAGCAGTTCTTC. The V gene is TRBV24-1, the J gene TRBJ2-1; 8 nucleotides align to TRBD2. Trimming cost V 0 bases and J 2 bases; bases outside gene matches: 5. CDR1 and CDR2 (germline): KGHDR, SFDVKD. The CDR3 runs to 17 residues.

This chain joins TRBV19 and TRBJ2-1; possible D gene TRBD2, 6 bases. Trimming shortened V by 5 bases and J by 0 bases, and 11 bases separated the two germline ends. CDR3 size: 15 residues. The germline V gene encodes CDR1 LNHDA and CDR2 SQIVND (reference sequence). DNA of the CDR3: TGTGCCAGTAGTCCCGGAGGGGTCTCCTACAATGAGCAGTTCTTC. Amino acid sequence: CASSPGGVSYNEQFF.

A remark on this clone: Other nucleotide sequences in the sample specify the same CDR3. The chain employs TRBV27 and TRBJ1-1; 7 bases line up with TRBD1. This CDR3 region has 12 residues. With 8 bases clipped from V and 1 base from J, the junction kept 1 base outside the gene matches. Germline-derived CDR1 and CDR2 are MNHEY and SMNVEV (reference sequence). CDR3 nucleotide sequence: TGTGCCAGCCGACAGGGGAACACTGAAGCTTTCTTT. Its translation is CASRQGNTEAFF.